This is a list of T cell receptor beta chains from one sample in a study of long-term antiretroviral therapy in people with HIV. This table comes from immunoSEQ multiplex PCR, and its TCRdb copy is limited to in-frame clones, with some not included. The sample has roughly 17,000 clones; approximately 72% are singletons. The input for sequencing was unsorted PBMCs, taken 0.3 years after starting antiretroviral therapy. These receptors were collected from a woman aged 45-60 years with HIV. Both conserved end residues are part of each CDR3. The order of the fields is J gene, D gene, V gene, clone size, CDR3 DNA, CDR3 protein. A D gene is named only where the DNA matches it firmly. Where a row states a size, it is once, few, many or the class of an expanded clone; other rows omit it.

J gene: TRBJ1-1; D gene: TRBD1; V gene: TRBV7-9; clone size: .; CDR3 DNA: TGTGCCAGCAGCCCGGCCGGGACAGGGGTGAACACTGAAGCTTTCTTT; CDR3 protein: CASSPAGTGVNTEAFF
J gene: TRBJ2-7; D gene: .; V gene: TRBV11-2; clone size: few; CDR3 DNA: TGTGCCAGCAGCTCCTCCTACGAGCAGTACTTC; CDR3 protein: CASSSSYEQYF
J gene: TRBJ2-5; D gene: TRBD1; V gene: TRBV5-1; clone size: .; CDR3 DNA: TGCGCCAGCAGCTTAGGGACAGGAGGAACGGAGACCCAGTACTTC; CDR3 protein: CASSLGTGGTETQYF
J gene: TRBJ2-3; D gene: .; V gene: TRBV6-1; clone size: .; CDR3 DNA: TGTGCCAGCATCGAGGGCAAGACACGCACAGATACGCAGTATTTT; CDR3 protein: CASIEGKTRTDTQYF
J gene: TRBJ2-5; D gene: .; V gene: TRBV4-1; clone size: .; CDR3 DNA: TGCGCCAGCAGCCAAGTGGCGTCCCACCAAGAGACCCAGTACTTC; CDR3 protein: CASSQVASHQETQYF
J gene: TRBJ1-1; D gene: .; V gene: TRBV28; clone size: .; CDR3 DNA: TGTGCCAGCAGTGGCCTCGGGTCTTCCACTGAAGCTTTCTTT; CDR3 protein: CASSGLGSSTEAFF
J gene: TRBJ2-5; D gene: .; V gene: TRBV6-6; clone size: .; CDR3 DNA: TGTGCCAGCAGTTATAGAGGCGGAGAGACCCAGTACTTC; CDR3 protein: CASSYRGGETQYF
J gene: TRBJ1-5; D gene: .; V gene: TRBV7-9; clone size: few; CDR3 DNA: TGTGCCAGCAGCTTAGCGGTCGGGGATCAGCCCCAGCATTTT; CDR3 protein: CASSLAVGDQPQHF
J gene: TRBJ1-2; D gene: TRBD1; V gene: TRBV19; clone size: .; CDR3 DNA: TGTGCCAGTAGTACCATCCAGGGGGGCATGGGCTACACCTTC; CDR3 protein: CASSTIQGGMGYTF
J gene: TRBJ1-2; D gene: .; V gene: TRBV30; clone size: once; CDR3 DNA: TGTGCCTGGAGTATCGCCCGCAACTATGGCTACACCTTC; CDR3 protein: CAWSIARNYGYTF
J gene: TRBJ1-2; D gene: .; V gene: TRBV5-1; clone size: .; CDR3 DNA: TGCGCCAGCAGCCAGGCCGGGACGACTATAAATGGCTACACCTTC; CDR3 protein: CASSQAGTTINGYTF
J gene: TRBJ1-5; D gene: .; V gene: TRBV7-2; clone size: .; CDR3 DNA: TGTGCCAGCAGCTTCGGCCCGGATCAGCCCCAGCATTTT; CDR3 protein: CASSFGPDQPQHF
J gene: TRBJ1-3; D gene: .; V gene: TRBV10-1; clone size: once; CDR3 DNA: TGCGCCAGCAGTGAGTCCGAAAACCAGGGCGTTATTAAGAACTCTGGAAACACCATATATTTT; CDR3 protein: CASSESENQGVIKNSGNTIYF
J gene: TRBJ1-2; D gene: .; V gene: TRBV4-1; clone size: .; CDR3 DNA: TGCGCCAGCAGCCAAGATCGATCCCAGATCTATGGCTACACCTTC; CDR3 protein: CASSQDRSQIYGYTF
J gene: TRBJ2-3; D gene: .; V gene: TRBV11-1; clone size: .; CDR3 DNA: TGTGCCAGCAGCTTAATGGTAGATACGCAGTATTTT; CDR3 protein: CASSLMVDTQYF
J gene: TRBJ2-5; D gene: .; V gene: TRBV5-1; clone size: .; CDR3 DNA: TGCGCCAGCAGCTTGGCCGGGGGCCAAGAGACCCAGTACTTC; CDR3 protein: CASSLAGGQETQYF
J gene: TRBJ2-7; D gene: .; V gene: TRBV7-2; clone size: .; CDR3 DNA: TGTGCCAGCAGCCCCGGGACCCTAGTAGCCTACGAGCAGTACTTC; CDR3 protein: CASSPGTLVAYEQYF
J gene: TRBJ1-4; D gene: TRBD1; V gene: TRBV7-9; clone size: few; CDR3 DNA: TGTGCCAGCAGCTTAGCAGGCAGGGGGCTTGGCGAAAAACTGTTTTTT; CDR3 protein: CASSLAGRGLGEKLFF
J gene: TRBJ2-2; D gene: .; V gene: TRBV5-1; clone size: .; CDR3 DNA: TGCGCCAGCTCCTCTGGGCAGCCGAACACCGGGGAGCTGTTTTTT; CDR3 protein: CASSSGQPNTGELFF
J gene: TRBJ2-3; D gene: TRBD1; V gene: TRBV2; clone size: .; CDR3 DNA: TGTGCCAGCAGTGAACAGGGGGAAGTGGATACGCAGTATTTT; CDR3 protein: CASSEQGEVDTQYF
J gene: TRBJ1-5; D gene: .; V gene: TRBV2; clone size: .; CDR3 DNA: TGTGCCAGCAGTGATAGGAAATCCAATCAGCCCCAGCATTTT; CDR3 protein: CASSDRKSNQPQHF
J gene: TRBJ2-2; D gene: .; V gene: TRBV4-2; clone size: .; CDR3 DNA: TGTGCCAGCAGCCAATTAGGGTACCTATCCGGGGAGCTGTTTTTT; CDR3 protein: CASSQLGYLSGELFF
J gene: TRBJ2-2; D gene: .; V gene: TRBV7-9; clone size: .; CDR3 DNA: TGTGCCAGCAGCTTGGGGAGGTTGAACACCGGGGAGCTGTTTTTT; CDR3 protein: CASSLGRLNTGELFF
J gene: TRBJ1-1; D gene: .; V gene: TRBV6-6; clone size: once; CDR3 DNA: TGTGCCCTCTATCCTCGGGGAGAGAACACTGAAGCTTTCTTT; CDR3 protein: CALYPRGENTEAFF
J gene: TRBJ2-1; D gene: .; V gene: TRBV9; clone size: .; CDR3 DNA: TGTGCCAGCAGCGTAGGGCTAGGCAATGAGCAGTTCTTC; CDR3 protein: CASSVGLGNEQFF
J gene: TRBJ1-2; D gene: TRBD1; V gene: TRBV19; clone size: .; CDR3 DNA: TGTGCCAGTAGTCCCGGGACAGTCCCCTACTATGGCTACACCTTC; CDR3 protein: CASSPGTVPYYGYTF
J gene: TRBJ1-1; D gene: .; V gene: TRBV9; clone size: once; CDR3 DNA: TGTGCCAGCAGCGTAGTAAGTCAGACCACTGAAGCTTTCTTT; CDR3 protein: CASSVVSQTTEAFF
J gene: TRBJ2-2; D gene: .; V gene: TRBV7-9; clone size: .; CDR3 DNA: TGTGCCAGTAAATGGGGGGTCCCTGACACCGGGGAGCTGTTTTTT; CDR3 protein: CASKWGVPDTGELFF
J gene: TRBJ1-5; D gene: TRBD1; V gene: TRBV7-6; clone size: few; CDR3 DNA: TGTGCCAGCAGCCCCAACAGGGGGCGTGATCAGCCCCAGCATTTT; CDR3 protein: CASSPNRGRDQPQHF